These 11 T cell receptor beta chains came from one sample sequenced in a study of Ad26.COV2.S vaccination and SARS-CoV-2 variants. Treatment indicated: about 20 received Ad26.COV2.S at low or high dose, single or two shots; five or six received placebo; per-sample allocation not given. Sampling occurred on day 63 after the first vaccine or placebo injection. Produced via immunoSEQ multiplex PCR; TCRdb's table is partial and in-frame only. The sample holds a few hundred thousand clones; roughly 84% are singletons and the top ten take about 3.5%. Here the sequenced sample was peripheral blood, taken in a trial of Ad26.COV2.S vaccine versus placebo. The receptors were sampled from a person between 18 and 60 years old who received the Ad26.COV2.S COVID-19 vaccine or a placebo.

This sequence joins TRBV3-1 (or the pseudogene TRBV3-2) and TRBJ2-2; TRBD1 agrees at 9 bases. Unmatched junction bases numbered 11, after V lost 0 bases and J lost 6 bases. From germline, CDR1 is LGHDT and CDR2 YNNKEL (reference sequence). The CDR3 contains 18 residues. As DNA, the CDR3 is TGTGCCAGCAGCCAAGAACACGGGACAGGGCGATTCGCCGGGGAGCTGTTTTTT. This encodes CASSQEHGTGRFAGELFF.

Remarks on this clone: In the same sample, other DNA sequences code for this CDR3. The chain links TRBV5-6 to TRBJ1-2; 12 positions agree with TRBD1. This CDR3 region has 14 residues. Germline CDR1 SGHDT, CDR2 YYEEEE. Unmatched junction bases numbered 3, after V lost 4 bases and J lost 5 bases. CDR3 amino acids: CASSLGQGAYGYTF. In DNA, the CDR3 is TGTGCCAGCAGCCTGGGACAGGGGGCTTATGGCTACACCTTC.

V gene TRBV5-1 combines with J gene TRBJ2-7; D is ambiguous. Trimming shortened V by 0 bases and J by 4 bases, and 8 bases separated the two germline ends. The germline CDR1 and CDR2 sequences are SGHRS and YFSETQ. The CDR3 is 13 amino acids. CDR3 in amino acids: CASSLGHSYEQYF. The CDR3 bases are TGCGCCAGCAGCTTGGGCCACAGTTACGAGCAGTACTTC.

The chain joins TRBV25-1 to TRBJ2-1; TRBD2 agrees at 11 bases. The V segment lost 1 base and the J segment 9 bases; nucleotides outside the gene matches: 5. The CDR3 runs to 15 residues. CDR1 is MGHDK and CDR2 is SYGVNS in the germline V gene. The CDR3 region is CASSEFGTSGGEQFF. CDR3 nucleotide sequence: TGTGCCAGCAGTGAATTTGGGACTAGCGGTGGTGAGCAGTTCTTC.

The V and J genes are TRBV12-3 or TRBV12-4 and TRBJ1-2; D call uncertain. This CDR3 spans 11 amino acids. V was shortened by 10 bases and J by 5 bases, with 11 bases between the two germline ends. The CDR3 loop reads CAILVPYGYTF. The CDR3 region has the DNA TGTGCCATCCTCGTGCCGTATGGCTACACCTTC.

The V call is TRBV7-8, the J call TRBJ1-5; D gene ambiguous. Trimming shortened V by 4 bases and J by 4 bases, and 14 bases separated the two germline ends. CDR3 size: 15 residues. Germline V gene lookup returns CDR1 SGHVS and CDR2 FQNEAQ. As DNA, the CDR3 is TGTGCCAGCAGCTCAGACTGGGGTCGAAATCAGCCCCAGCATTTT. This codes for CASSSDWGRNQPQHF.

The genes are TRBV7-9 and TRBJ2-5; D call uncertain. CDR1 is SEHNR, CDR2 FQNEAQ, per germline (reference sequence). V was shortened by 4 bases and J by 4 bases, with 7 bases between the two germline ends. This CDR3 has 12 residues. The CDR3 DNA sequence: TGTGCCAGCAGCTCCCCGGGAGAGACCCAGTACTTC. It specifies CASSSPGETQYF. Drawing the rest from reference TRBV7-9 and TRBJ2-5, the complete variable domain is DTGVSQNPRHKITKRGQNVTFRCDPISEHNRLYWYRQTLGQGPEFLTYFQNEAQLEKSRLLSDRFSAERPKGSFSTLEIQRTEQGDSAMYLCASSSPGETQYFGPGTRLLVL.

This chain links TRBV19 with TRBJ2-5; TRBD1 might be the D (5 bases). Germline V gene data show CDR1 as LNHDA and CDR2 as SQIVND (reference sequence). The length of the CDR3 is 14 residues. V lost 3 bases and J lost 3, with 11 bases in between. The CDR3 DNA reads TGTGCCAGTAGTATTGTGGGGCTCGAAGAGACCCAGTACTTC. Amino acid sequence: CASSIVGLEETQYF.

The gene calls are TRBV3-1 (or the pseudogene TRBV3-2) and TRBJ1-5, with 7 bases fitting TRBD1. Looked up from germline, CDR1 is LGHDT and CDR2 is YNNKEL (reference sequence). Unmatched junction bases numbered 2, after V lost 0 bases and J lost 3 bases. The CDR3 spans 15 residues. As DNA, the CDR3 is TGTGCCAGCAGCCAAGAAAGGGGGCACAATCAGCCCCAGCATTTT. It specifies CASSQERGHNQPQHF.

The chain employs TRBV6-5 and TRBJ2-1, with 7 bases matching TRBD2. V lost 8 bases and J lost 7; bases outside the gene matches: 14. Germline V CDR1 and CDR2: MNHEY, SVGAGI. The CDR3 has 15 amino acids. CDR3 DNA sequence: TGTGCCAGCGGTCGAACGGGCGGACTAGGTAATGAGCAGTTCTTC. Its translation is CASGRTGGLGNEQFF.

This chain links TRBV9 with TRBJ1-1; 7 bases are a match to TRBD1. The junction had 6 bases not matched to a gene; V was cut back by 1 base and J by 6 bases. CDR1 is SGDLS and CDR2 is YYNGEE in the germline V gene. The CDR3 length is 14 residues. The CDR3 reads CASSVRQGDSEAFF. The CDR3 DNA is TGTGCCAGCAGCGTACGGCAGGGGGACTCTGAAGCTTTCTTT.